This TCR beta chain was sequenced for a study of radiation and T cells in renal cell carcinoma. Study in general: Nephrectomy followed 15 Gy stereotactic body radiation by 4 weeks. Study outcomes and limitations: In blood, top tumor clones expanded by 2 weeks, shrinking by 4.

Profiling relied on immunoSEQ multiplex PCR, and the TCRdb table lists in-frame clones only, not all of them. This table has more than 75,000 clones, approximately 83% appearing once. CDR1 KGHSH and CDR2 LQKENI come from the germline V gene. Trimming stripped 2 bases from V and 5 bases from J, with 10 bases between. This CDR3 spans 13 amino acids. Details on this clone: Its antigen remains unidentified.

Time point: blood 2 weeks post-SBRT. Treatment in this sample: 15 Gy SBRT to primary tumor, nephrectomy 4 weeks later. Blood was sampled at baseline, 2 weeks and 4 weeks after SBRT. This renal cell carcinoma was of the clear cell type. The clonotype originates from a woman between 50 and 59 years old with renal cell carcinoma. The chain recombines TRBV18 with TRBJ2-7, with D maybe TRBD1 (6 bases). This material consisted of blood, taken from a patient whose treatment included radiotherapy and nephrectomy. The CDR3 DNA sequence: TGTGCCAGCTCACCAGCGAGGGGGAACGAGCAGTACTTC. It encodes CASSPARGNEQYF.